A single sample gave rise to the 9 T cell receptor beta chains below, sequenced in a study of cytomegalovirus exposure and HLA in healthy donors. Researchers ran the PCR with 60 Vbeta and 13 Jbeta primers. Assay: immunoSEQ multiplex PCR; the TCRdb copy retains only in-frame clones and omits some. Here the sample spans approximately 95,000 clones, about 80% being singletons. Source material: PBMCs. These receptors were taken from a man between 18 and 29 years old in good health and CMV-seropositive.

The chain has TRBV28 and TRBJ1-2; 8 bases are shared with TRBD1. CDR3 length: 16 amino acids. Trimming at V came to 1 base and at J to 7 bases, leaving 11 bases not matched to a gene. The germline gives CDR1 MDHEN, CDR2 SYDVKM. Written as DNA, the CDR3 is TGTGCCAGCAGTTTATTTACGGGACAGGCATCATTTGGCTACACCTTC. Translation: CASSLFTGQASFGYTF.

This clone was recorded once. This sequence joins TRBV27 and TRBJ2-7, with TRBD1 matching 7 bases. The germline gives CDR1 MNHEY, CDR2 SMNVEV (reference sequence). The V segment lost 4 bases and the J segment 2 bases; nucleotides outside the gene matches: 2. There are 13 residues in the CDR3. CDR3 in amino acids: CASSYGTAYEQYF. The CDR3 DNA follows: TGTGCCAGCAGTTACGGGACAGCCTACGAGCAGTACTTC.

V usage is TRBV6-5 and J usage is TRBJ2-2, with D perhaps matching TRBD1 (5 bases). Trimming took 8 bases from V and 0 from J, leaving 13 bases between them. Germline loops: CDR1 MNHEY, CDR2 SVGAGI. The CDR3 runs 15 residues. Here the CDR3 reads CASLPTVTNTGELFF. In DNA form, the CDR3 reads TGTGCCAGCCTGCCGACAGTTACGAACACCGGGGAGCTGTTTTTT.

CDR3 DNA sequence: TGCGCCAGCAGCCAAGAGTCACAGGGTTATAACTATGGCTACACCTTC. This codes for CASSQESQGYNYGYTF. The chain uses TRBV4-1 and TRBJ1-2; perhaps TRBD1 as D (6 bases). This CDR3 has 16 residues. Germline V gene sequence: CDR1 MGHRA, CDR2 YSYEKL. Between the trimmed V and J ends, which lost 0 bases and 1 base, there was a span of 12 bases.

The chain carries TRBV29-1 and TRBJ2-5; maybe TRBD2 (7 bases). The germline gives CDR1 SQVTM, CDR2 ANQGSEA. This CDR3 spans 13 amino acids. Trimming cost V 5 bases and J 1 base, with 11 bases left between them. The CDR3 nucleotides read TGCAGCGTTCGACGGGGGGCCCAAGAGACCCAGTACTTC. Its protein product is CSVRRGAQETQYF. Together with reference TRBV29-1 and TRBJ2-5, the CDR3 gives the full variable domain: SAVISQKPSRDICQRGTSLTIQCQVDSQVTMMFWYRQQPGQSLTLIATANQGSEATYESGFVIDKFPISRPNLTFSTLTVSNMSPEDSSIYLCSVRRGAQETQYFGPGTRLLVL.

The chain couples TRBV21-1 to TRBJ2-5; the DNA was not compared with TRBD1, the D call given in the table. TRBV21-1 is a pseudogene locus. The CDR3 contains 18 residues. CDR3: CASSKGSSRDREQETQYF. DNA for the CDR3: TGTGCCAGCAGCAAAGGCTCATCTCGGGACAGGGAACAAGAGACCCAGTACTTC.

The V call is TRBV5-4, the J call TRBJ2-1; TRBD1 matches at 9 bases. Trimming took 4 bases from V and 3 from J; bases not matched to a gene: 5. The CDR3 consists of 15 residues. Germline CDR1 is SGHNT and CDR2 is YYREEE (reference sequence). The CDR3 DNA follows: TGTGCCAGCAGCCGAACAGGGGGCTTCTACAATGAGCAGTTCTTC. This translates into CASSRTGGFYNEQFF.

This clone was seen once. This chain connects TRBV27 to TRBJ1-6; 8 bases line up with TRBD1. J was trimmed by 8 bases and V by 3 bases; bases with no gene match: 3. Germline CDR1 and CDR2: MNHEY and SMNVEV (reference sequence). This CDR3 region has 14 residues. CDR3 region: CASSFGTGDSPLHF. The CDR3 DNA reads as TGTGCCAGCAGTTTTGGGACAGGAGATTCACCCCTCCACTTT.

This chain joins TRBV6-6 and TRBJ1-5; D is undetermined. CDR1 and CDR2 from the germline V gene are MNHNY and SVGAGI (reference sequence). Trimming removed 0 bases from V and 0 bases from J, with 9 bases in between. The CDR3 is 16 amino acids. CDR3 region: CASSYSTQYSNQPQHF. The CDR3 nucleotides are TGTGCCAGCAGTTACTCGACACAATATAGCAATCAGCCCCAGCATTTT.